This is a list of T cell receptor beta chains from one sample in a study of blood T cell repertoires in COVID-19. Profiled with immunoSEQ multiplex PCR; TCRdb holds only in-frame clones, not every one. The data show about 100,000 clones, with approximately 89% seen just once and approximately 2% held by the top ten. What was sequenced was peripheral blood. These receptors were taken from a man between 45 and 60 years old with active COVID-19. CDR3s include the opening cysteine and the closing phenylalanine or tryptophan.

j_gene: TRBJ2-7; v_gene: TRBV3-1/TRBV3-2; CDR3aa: CASSPPSGGMHEQYF
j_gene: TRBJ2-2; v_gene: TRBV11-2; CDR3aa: CASSLESRWRGGELFF
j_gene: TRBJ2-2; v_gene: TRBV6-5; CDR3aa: CASGETWFPGELFF
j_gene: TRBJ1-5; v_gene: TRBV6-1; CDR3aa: CASSEAGGNQPQHF
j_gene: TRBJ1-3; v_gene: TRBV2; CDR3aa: CASTGDSGNTIYF
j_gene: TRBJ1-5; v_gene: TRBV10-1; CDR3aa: CASCIREGGKYNQPQHF
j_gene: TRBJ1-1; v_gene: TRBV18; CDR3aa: CASSPYDSYGTEAFF
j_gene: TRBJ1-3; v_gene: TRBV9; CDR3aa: CASSVAGGPVSGNTIYF
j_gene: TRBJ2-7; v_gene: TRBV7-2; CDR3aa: CASSDSGGASYEQYF
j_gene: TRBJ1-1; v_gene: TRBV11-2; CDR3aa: CASSLVGRMNTEAFF
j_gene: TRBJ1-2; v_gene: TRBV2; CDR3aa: CASTQPGGTGYTF
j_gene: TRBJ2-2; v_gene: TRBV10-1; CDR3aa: CASSESGGGLNTGELFF
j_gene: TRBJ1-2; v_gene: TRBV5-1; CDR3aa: CASTRGNEGYTF
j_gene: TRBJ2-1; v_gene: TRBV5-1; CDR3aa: CASSFQGASDNEQFF
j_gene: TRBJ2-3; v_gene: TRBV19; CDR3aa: CASSAQGLAGGTQYF
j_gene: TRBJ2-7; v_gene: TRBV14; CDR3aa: CASSQDGGIYEQYF
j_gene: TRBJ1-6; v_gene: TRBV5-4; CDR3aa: CASSWGTADNSPLHF
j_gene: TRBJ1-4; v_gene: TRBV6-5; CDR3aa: CAAGGTNEKLFF
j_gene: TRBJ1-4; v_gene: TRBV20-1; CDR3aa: CSAGAGEKLFF
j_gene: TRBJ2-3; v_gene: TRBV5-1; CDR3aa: CASSPQSGGNTDTQYF
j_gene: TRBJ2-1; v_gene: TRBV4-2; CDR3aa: CASSHPSGILLYNEQFF
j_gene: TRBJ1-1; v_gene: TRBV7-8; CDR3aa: CASSSPGGYTEAFF
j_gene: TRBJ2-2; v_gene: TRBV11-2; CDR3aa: CASSFTGTSGTGELFF
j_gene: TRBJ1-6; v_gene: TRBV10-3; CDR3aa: CAISGGSSPLHF
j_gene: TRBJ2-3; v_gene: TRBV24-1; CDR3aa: CATSDPRGTDTQYF
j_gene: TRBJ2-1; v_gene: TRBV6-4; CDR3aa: CASRREPYNEQFF
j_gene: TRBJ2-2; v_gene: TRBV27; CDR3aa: CASSSLRGALNTGELFF
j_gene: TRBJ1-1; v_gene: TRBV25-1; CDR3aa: CASTPLGGSNTEAFF
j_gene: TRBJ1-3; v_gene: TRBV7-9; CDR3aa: CASSRSSGNTIYF
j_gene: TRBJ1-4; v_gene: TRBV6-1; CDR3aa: CASSEPPGQGYEKLFF
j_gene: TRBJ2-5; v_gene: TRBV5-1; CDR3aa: CASSFSGQLQETQYF
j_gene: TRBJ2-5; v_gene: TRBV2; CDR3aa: CASSVWRGETQYF
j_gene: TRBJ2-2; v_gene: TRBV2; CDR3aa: CASRFSGGSTGELFF
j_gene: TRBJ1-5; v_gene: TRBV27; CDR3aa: CASSPAVGQGAGQPQHF
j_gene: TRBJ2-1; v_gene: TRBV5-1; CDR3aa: CASSSYLAGGFDNEQFF
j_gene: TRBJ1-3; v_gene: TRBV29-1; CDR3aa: CSVGQGSSGNTIYF
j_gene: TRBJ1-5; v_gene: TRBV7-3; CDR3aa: CASSLTPRTPLRIQPQHF
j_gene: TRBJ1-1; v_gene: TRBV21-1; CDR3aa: CASFLGGPEAFF
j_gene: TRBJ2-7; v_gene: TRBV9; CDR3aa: CASSPGTGTYEQYF